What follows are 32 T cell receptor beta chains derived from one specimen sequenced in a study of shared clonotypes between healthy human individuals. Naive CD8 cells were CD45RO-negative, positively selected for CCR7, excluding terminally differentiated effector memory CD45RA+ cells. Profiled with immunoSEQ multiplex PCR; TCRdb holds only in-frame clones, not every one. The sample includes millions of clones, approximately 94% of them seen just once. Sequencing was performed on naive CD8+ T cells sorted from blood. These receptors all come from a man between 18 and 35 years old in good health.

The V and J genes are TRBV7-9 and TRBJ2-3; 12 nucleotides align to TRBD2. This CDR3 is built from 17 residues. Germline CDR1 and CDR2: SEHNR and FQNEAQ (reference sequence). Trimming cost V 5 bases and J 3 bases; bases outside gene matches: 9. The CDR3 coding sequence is TGTGCCAGCAGCCCCACCCGGGGACTAGCGGGTACAGATACGCAGTATTTT. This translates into CASSPTRGLAGTDTQYF.

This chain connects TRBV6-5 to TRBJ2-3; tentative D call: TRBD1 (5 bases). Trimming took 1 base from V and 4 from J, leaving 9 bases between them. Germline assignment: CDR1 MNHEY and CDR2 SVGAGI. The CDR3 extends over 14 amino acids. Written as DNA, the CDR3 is TGTGCCAGCAGTTACTTAGGGGAACCAGATACGCAGTATTTT. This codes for CASSYLGEPDTQYF.

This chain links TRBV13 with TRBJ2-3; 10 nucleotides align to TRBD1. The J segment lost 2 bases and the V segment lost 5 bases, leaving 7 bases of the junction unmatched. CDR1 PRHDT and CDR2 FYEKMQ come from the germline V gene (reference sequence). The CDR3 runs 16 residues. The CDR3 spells CASSLRDRGYTDTQYF. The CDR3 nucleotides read TGTGCCAGCAGCCTCCGGGACAGGGGATACACAGATACGCAGTATTTT.

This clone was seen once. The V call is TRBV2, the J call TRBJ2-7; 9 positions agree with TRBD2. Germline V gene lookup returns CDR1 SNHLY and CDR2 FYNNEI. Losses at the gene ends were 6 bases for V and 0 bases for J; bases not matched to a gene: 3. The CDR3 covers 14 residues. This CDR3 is CASRDSGSSYEQYF. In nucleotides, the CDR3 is TGTGCCAGCAGGGATAGCGGGAGCTCCTACGAGCAGTACTTC.

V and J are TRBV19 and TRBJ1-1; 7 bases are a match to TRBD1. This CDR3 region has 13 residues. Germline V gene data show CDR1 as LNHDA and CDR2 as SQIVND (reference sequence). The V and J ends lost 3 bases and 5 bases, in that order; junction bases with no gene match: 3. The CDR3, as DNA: TGTGCCAGTAGTATGACAGGGAAGACTGAAGCTTTCTTT. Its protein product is CASSMTGKTEAFF.

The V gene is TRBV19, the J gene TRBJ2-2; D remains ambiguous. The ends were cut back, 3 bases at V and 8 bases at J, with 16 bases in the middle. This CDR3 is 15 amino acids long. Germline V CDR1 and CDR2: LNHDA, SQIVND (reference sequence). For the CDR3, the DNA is TGTGCCAGTAGTATGGGCTCAGCCCGCGGTGGGGAGCTGTTTTTT. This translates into CASSMGSARGGELFF.

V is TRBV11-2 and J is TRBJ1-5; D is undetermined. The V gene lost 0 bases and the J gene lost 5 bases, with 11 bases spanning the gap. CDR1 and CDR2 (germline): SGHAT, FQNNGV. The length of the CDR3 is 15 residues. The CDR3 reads CASSLEFGGYQPQHF. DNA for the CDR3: TGTGCCAGCAGCTTAGAATTCGGAGGGTATCAGCCCCAGCATTTT.

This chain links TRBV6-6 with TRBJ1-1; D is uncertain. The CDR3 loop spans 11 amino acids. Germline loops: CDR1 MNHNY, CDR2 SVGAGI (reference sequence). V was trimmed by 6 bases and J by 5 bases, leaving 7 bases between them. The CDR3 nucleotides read TGTGCCAGCAGCCCGACTACTGAAGCTTTCTTT. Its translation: CASSPTTEAFF.

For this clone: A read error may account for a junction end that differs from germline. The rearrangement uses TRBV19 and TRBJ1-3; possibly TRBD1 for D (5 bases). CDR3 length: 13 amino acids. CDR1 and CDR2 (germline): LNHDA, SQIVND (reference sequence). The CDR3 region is CASGAALGDTIYF. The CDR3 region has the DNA TGTGCCAGCGGGGCAGCTCTTGGAGACACCATATATTTT.

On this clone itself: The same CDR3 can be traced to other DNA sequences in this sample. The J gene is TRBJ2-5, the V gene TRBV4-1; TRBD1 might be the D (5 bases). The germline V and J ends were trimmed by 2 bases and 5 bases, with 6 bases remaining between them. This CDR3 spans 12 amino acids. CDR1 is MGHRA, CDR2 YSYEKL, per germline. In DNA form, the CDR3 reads TGCGCCAGCAGCCAAAGGGGTGAGACCCAGTACTTC. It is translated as CASSQRGETQYF.

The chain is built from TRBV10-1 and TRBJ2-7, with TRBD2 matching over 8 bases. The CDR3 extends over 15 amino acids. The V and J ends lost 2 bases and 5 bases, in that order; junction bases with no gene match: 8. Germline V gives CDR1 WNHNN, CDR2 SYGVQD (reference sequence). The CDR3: CASSEALAGGHEQYF. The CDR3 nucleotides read TGCGCCAGCAGTGAGGCCCTAGCGGGCGGCCACGAGCAGTACTTC.

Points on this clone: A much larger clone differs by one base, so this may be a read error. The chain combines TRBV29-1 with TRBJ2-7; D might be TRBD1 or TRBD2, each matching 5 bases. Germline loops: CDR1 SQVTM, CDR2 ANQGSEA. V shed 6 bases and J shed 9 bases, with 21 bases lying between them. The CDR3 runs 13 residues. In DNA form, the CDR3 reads TGCAGCGTAGATCCCGGGGCAGGGAACTTGCAGTACTTC. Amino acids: CSVDPGAGNLQYF.

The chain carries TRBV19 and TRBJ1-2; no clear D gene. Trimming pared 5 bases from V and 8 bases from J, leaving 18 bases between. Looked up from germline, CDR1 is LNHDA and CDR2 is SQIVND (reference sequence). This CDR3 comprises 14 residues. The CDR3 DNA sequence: TGTGCCAGTAGTTCCGACCCCTCCTGGTGGGGCTACACCTTC. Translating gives CASSSDPSWWGYTF. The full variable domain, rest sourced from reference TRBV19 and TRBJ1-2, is DGGITQSPKYLFRKEGQNVTLSCEQNLNHDAMYWYRQDPGQGLRLIYYSQIVNDFQKGDIAEGYSVSREKKESFPLTVTSAQKNPTAFYLCASSSDPSWWGYTFGSGTRLTVV.

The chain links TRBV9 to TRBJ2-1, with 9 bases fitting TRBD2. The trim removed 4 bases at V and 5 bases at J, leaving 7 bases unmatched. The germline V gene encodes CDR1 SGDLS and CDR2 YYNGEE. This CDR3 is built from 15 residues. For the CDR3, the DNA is TGTGCCAGCAGCTTAGAGACTAGCGGCCACAATGAGCAGTTCTTC. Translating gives CASSLETSGHNEQFF.

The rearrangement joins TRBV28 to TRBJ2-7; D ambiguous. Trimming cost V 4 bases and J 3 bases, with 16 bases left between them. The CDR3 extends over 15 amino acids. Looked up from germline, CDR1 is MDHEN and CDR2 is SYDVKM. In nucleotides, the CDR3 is TGTGCCAGCAGTTCGCCGGTCCACGTGGGCTACGAGCAGTACTTC. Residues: CASSSPVHVGYEQYF.

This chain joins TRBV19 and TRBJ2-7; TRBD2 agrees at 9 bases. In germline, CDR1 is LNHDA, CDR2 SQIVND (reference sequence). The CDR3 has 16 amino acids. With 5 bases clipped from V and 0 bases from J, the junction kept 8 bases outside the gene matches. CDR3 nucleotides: TGTGCCAGTAGTTCCCGACTAGCGGTTAGCTCCTACGAGCAGTACTTC. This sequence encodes CASSSRLAVSSYEQYF.

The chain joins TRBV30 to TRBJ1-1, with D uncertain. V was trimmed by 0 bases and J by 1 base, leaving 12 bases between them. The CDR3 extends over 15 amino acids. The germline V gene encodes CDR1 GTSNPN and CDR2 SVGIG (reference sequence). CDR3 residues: CAWSVLGIANTEAFF. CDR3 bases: TGTGCCTGGAGTGTACTCGGGATAGCGAACACTGAAGCTTTCTTT.

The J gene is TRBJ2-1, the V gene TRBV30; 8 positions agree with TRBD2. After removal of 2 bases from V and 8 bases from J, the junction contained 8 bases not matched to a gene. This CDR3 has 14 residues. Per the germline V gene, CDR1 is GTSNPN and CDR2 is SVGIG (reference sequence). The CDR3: CAWSIGGGLDEQFF. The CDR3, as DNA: TGTGCCTGGAGTATTGGCGGGGGGCTTGATGAGCAGTTCTTC.

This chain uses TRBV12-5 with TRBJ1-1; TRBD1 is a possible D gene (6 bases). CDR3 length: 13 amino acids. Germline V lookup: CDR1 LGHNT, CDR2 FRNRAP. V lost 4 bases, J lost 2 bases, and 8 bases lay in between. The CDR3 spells CASGSDSNTEAFF. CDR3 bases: TGTGCTAGTGGTTCGGACAGTAACACTGAAGCTTTCTTT. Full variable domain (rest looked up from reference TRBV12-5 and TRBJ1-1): DARVTQTPRHKVTEMGQEVTMRCQPILGHNTVFWYRQTMMQGLELLAYFRNRAPLDDSGMPKDRFSAEMPDATLATLKIQPSEPRDSAVYFCASGSDSNTEAFFGQGTRLTVV.

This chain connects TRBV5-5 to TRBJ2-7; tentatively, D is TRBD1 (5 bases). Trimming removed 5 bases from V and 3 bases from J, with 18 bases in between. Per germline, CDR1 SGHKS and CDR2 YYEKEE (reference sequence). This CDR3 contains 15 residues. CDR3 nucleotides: TGTGCCAGCAGTACGACCGATCCCAGGGACTACGAGCAGTACTTC. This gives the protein CASSTTDPRDYEQYF.

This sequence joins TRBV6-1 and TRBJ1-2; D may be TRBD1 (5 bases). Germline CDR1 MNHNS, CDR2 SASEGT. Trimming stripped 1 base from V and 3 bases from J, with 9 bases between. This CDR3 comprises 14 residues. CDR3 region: CASSEVGGHYGYTF. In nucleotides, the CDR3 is TGTGCCAGCAGTGAAGTTGGGGGTCACTATGGCTACACCTTC.

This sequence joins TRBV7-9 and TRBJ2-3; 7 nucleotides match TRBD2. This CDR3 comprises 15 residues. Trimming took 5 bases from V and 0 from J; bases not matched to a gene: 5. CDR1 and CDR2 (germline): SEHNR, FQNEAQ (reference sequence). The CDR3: CASSPARGSTDTQYF. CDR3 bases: TGTGCCAGCAGCCCAGCGCGGGGGAGCACAGATACGCAGTATTTT.

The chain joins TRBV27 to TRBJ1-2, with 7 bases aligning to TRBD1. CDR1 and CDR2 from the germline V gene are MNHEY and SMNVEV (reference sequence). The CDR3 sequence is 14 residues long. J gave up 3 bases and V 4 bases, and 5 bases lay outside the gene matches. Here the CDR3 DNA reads TGTGCCAGCAGTTCCAACAGGGGACACTATGGCTACACCTTC. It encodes CASSSNRGHYGYTF.

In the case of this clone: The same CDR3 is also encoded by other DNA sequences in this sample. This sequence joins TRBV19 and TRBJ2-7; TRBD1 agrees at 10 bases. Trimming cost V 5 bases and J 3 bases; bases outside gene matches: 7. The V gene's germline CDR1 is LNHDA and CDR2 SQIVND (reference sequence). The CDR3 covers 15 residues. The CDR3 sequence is CASSAGQGGGYEQYF. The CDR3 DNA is TGTGCCAGTAGTGCCGGACAGGGGGGCGGCTACGAGCAGTACTTC.

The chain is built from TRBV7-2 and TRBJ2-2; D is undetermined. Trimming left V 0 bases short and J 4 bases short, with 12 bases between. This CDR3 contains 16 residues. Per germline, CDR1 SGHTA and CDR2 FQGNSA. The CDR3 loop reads CASSLARDLPTGELFF. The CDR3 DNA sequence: TGTGCCAGCAGCTTAGCGCGAGATTTACCCACCGGGGAGCTGTTTTTT.

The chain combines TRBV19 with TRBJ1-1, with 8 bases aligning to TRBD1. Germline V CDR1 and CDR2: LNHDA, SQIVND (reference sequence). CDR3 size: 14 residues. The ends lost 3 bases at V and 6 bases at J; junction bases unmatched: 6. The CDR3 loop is CASSIAQGAAEAFF. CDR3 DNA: TGTGCCAGTAGTATTGCGCAGGGGGCCGCTGAAGCTTTCTTT.

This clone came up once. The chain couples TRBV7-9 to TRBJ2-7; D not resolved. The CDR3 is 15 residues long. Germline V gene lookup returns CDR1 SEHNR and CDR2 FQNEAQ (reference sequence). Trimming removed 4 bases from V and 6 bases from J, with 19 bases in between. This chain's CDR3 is CASSSASLNLPEQYF. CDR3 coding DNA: TGTGCCAGCAGCTCAGCATCCCTTAATCTGCCCGAGCAGTACTTC.

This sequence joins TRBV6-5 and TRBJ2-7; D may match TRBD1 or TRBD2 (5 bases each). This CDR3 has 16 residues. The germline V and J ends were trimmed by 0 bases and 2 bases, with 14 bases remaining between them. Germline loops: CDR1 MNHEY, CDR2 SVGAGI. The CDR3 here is CASSYSTGTVTYEQYF. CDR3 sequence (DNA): TGTGCCAGCAGTTACTCAACCGGGACGGTTACCTACGAGCAGTACTTC.

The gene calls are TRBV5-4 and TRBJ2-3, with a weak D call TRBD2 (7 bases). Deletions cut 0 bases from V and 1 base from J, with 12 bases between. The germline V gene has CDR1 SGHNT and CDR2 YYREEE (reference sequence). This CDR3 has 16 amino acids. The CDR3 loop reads CASSLATGRGTDTQYF. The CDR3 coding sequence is TGTGCCAGCAGCTTGGCCACAGGGAGGGGCACAGATACGCAGTATTTT.

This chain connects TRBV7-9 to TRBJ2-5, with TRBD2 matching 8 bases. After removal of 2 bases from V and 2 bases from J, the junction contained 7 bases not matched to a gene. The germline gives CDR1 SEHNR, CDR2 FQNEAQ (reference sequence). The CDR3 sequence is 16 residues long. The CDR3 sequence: CASSLYLAGTQETQYF. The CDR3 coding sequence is TGTGCCAGCAGCTTATACTTAGCGGGGACTCAAGAGACCCAGTACTTC.

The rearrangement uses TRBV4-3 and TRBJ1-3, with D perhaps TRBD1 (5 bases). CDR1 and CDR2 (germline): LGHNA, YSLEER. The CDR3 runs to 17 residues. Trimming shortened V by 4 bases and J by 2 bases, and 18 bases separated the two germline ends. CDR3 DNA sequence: TGCGCCAGCAGCCGAATCACCGGGACCATGACTGGAAACACCATATATTTT. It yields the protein CASSRITGTMTGNTIYF.

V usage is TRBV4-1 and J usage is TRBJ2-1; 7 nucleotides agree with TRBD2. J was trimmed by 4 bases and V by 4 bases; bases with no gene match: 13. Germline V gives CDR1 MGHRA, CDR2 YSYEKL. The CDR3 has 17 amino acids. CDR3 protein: CASSPRSGGRPYNEQFF. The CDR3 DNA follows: TGCGCCAGCAGCCCTAGATCGGGGGGTCGACCATACAATGAGCAGTTCTTC.